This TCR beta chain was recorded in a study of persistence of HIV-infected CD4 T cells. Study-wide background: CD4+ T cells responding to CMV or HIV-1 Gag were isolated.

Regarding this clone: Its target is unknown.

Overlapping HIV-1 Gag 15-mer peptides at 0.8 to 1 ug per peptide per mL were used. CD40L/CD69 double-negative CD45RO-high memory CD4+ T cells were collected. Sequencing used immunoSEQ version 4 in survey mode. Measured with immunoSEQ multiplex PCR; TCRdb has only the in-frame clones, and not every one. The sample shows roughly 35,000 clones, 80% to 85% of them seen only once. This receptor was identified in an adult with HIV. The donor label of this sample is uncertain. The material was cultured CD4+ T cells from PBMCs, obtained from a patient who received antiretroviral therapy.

The CDR3 here is CASTLTSGGNEQFF. In DNA form, the CDR3 reads TGTGCCAGCACCTTGACTAGCGGGGGAAATGAGCAGTTCTTC. The chain combines TRBV6-5 with TRBJ2-1, with 12 bases fitting TRBD2. Germline V gives CDR1 MNHEY, CDR2 SVGAGI. This CDR3 contains 14 residues. Trimming at V came to 7 bases and at J to 7 bases, leaving 5 bases not matched to a gene.